The T cell receptor beta chain under discussion was sequenced for a study of lung T cells in sarcoidosis with Löfgren's syndrome. Study-wide context: Analyses focused on Löfgren's syndrome patients. Study-wide results and caveats: The most expanded V genes in Löfgren's patients were reportedly TRAV12-1 and TRBV2. Multiple Löfgren's syndrome patients reportedly shared TRAV12-1 and TRBV2 CDR3 motifs, suggesting public CD4+ TCRs.

MiXCR was run by TCRdb on the reads, yielding one entry per CDR3 protein. The repertoire holds some 19,000 distinct CDR3 sequences, with roughly a fifth as singletons. The CDR3 sequence is 16 residues long. The germline CDR1 and CDR2 sequences are MDHEN and SYDVKM. This clonotype turned up a few times. Its antigen is not known. A junction boundary mismatches the germline segment, possibly from a read error. This receptor was obtained from a human donor with sarcoidosis (Löfgren's syndrome or another form), or a control subject (not recorded which). The V and J genes are TRBV28 and TRBJ2-2; tentatively, D is TRBD1 or TRBD2 (6 bases each). The specimen was CD4+ T cells from bronchoalveolar lavage. The CDR3 spells CASRPRGVPNAGELFF. CDR3 bases: TGTGCCAGCAGACCTAGGGGGGTCCCGAACGCCGGGGAGCTGTTTTTT. Drawing the rest from reference TRBV28 and TRBJ2-2, the complete variable domain is DVKVTQSSRYLVKRTGEKVFLECVQDMDHENMFWYRQDPGLGLRLIYFSYDVKMKEKGDIPEGYSVSREKKERFSLILESASTNQTSMYLCASRPRGVPNAGELFFGEGSRLTVL.